This TCR beta chain was retrieved from a study of molecular identifiers for immune sequencing clone quantification. This clonotype was detected only a few times. TCRdb independently ran MiXCR on the PCR reads; one entry per CDR3 protein. The repertoire holds 300,000 to 400,000 distinct CDR3 sequences, roughly a quarter seen once, with 0.65% to 0.75% in the top ten. Per the germline V gene, CDR1 is SEHNR and CDR2 is FQNEAQ (reference sequence). V was clipped by 7 bases and J by 2 bases, with 9 bases between them. The CDR3 contains 12 residues. This clonotype was sampled from a human donor in good health. Some libraries in this study had Jurkat cell RNA spiked in. Sequenced: naive CD8+ T cells from blood, with Jurkat cell RNA spiked in. Noted subset: FACS-sorted CD8+CD4-CCR7+CD45RA+ naive T cells. The V call is TRBV7-9, the J call TRBJ2-7; D perhaps matches TRBD2 (5 bases). For the CDR3, the DNA is TGTGCCAGCACCCCGACTACCTACGAGCAGTACTTC. Protein sequence: CASTPTTYEQYF.